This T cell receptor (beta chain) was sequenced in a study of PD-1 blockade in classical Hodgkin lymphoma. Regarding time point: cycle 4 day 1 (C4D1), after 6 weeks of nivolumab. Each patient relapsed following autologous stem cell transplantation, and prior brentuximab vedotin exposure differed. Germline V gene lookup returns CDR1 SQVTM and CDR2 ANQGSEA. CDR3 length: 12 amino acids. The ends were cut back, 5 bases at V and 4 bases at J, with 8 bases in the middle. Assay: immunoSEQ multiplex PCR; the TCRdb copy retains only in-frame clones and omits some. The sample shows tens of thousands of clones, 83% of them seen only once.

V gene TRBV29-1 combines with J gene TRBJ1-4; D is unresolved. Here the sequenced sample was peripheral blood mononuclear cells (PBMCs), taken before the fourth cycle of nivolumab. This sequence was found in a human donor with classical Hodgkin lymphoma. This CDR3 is CSVRQDNEKLFF. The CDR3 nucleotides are TGCAGCGTTCGGCAGGATAATGAAAAACTGTTTTTT.